This T cell receptor beta chain was sequenced in a study of T cell repertoires in cytomegalovirus infection. On the study more broadly: Public TCR beta signatures indicated both CMV infection and matching HLA type.

TCRdb re-analysed the reads in MiXCR, keeping a single row per CDR3 protein. The data contain about 300,000 distinct CDR3 sequences, roughly 26% of them seen just once; the ten biggest clones take up around 13%. The sequenced sample was PBMCs. This sequence was found in a human donor in good health (CMV status not recorded). Some clones in this sample may be carry-over from other donors' samples.

The DNA for the CDR3 is TGCAGTGCTAGACCCCCAGACAGGGCTAATTCACCCCTCCACTTT. Translated, it gives CSARPPDRANSPLHF. The chain links TRBV20-1 to TRBJ1-6; TRBD1 matches 7 bases. The CDR3 consists of 15 residues. With V trimmed by 2 bases and J by 6 bases, 7 bases remained unmatched. Germline V lookup: CDR1 DFQATT, CDR2 SNEGSKA (reference sequence).